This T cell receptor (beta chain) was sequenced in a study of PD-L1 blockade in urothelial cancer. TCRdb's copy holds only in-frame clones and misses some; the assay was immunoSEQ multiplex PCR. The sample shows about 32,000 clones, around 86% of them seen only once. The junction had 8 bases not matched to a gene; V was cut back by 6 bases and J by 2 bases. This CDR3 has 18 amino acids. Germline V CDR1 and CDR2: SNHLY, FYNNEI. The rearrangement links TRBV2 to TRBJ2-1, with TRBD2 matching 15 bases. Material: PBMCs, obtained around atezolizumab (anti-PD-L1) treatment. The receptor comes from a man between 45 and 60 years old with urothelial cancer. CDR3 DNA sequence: TGTGCCAGCAGCCACGGACTAGCGGGAGGGCTAACCTACAATGAGCAGTTCTTC. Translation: CASSHGLAGGLTYNEQFF.